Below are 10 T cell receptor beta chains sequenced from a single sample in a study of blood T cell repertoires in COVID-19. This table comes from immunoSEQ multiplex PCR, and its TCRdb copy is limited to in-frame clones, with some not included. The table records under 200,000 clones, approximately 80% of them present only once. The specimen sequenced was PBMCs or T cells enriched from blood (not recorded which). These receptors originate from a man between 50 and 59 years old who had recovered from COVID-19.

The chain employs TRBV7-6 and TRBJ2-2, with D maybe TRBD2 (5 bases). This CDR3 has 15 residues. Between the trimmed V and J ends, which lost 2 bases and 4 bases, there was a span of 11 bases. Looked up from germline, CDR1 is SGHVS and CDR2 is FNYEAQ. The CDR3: CASSLIAAATGELFF. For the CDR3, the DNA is TGTGCCAGCAGCTTAATCGCAGCGGCCACCGGGGAGCTGTTTTTT.

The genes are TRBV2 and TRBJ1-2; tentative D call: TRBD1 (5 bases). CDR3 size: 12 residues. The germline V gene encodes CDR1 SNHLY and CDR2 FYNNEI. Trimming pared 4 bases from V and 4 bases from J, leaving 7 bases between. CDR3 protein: CASSGQIYGYTF. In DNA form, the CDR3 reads TGTGCCAGCAGTGGACAGATCTATGGCTACACCTTC.

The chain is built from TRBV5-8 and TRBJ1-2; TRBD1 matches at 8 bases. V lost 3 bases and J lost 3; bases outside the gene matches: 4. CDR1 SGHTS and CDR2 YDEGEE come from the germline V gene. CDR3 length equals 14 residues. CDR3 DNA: TGTGCCAGCAGCTCGGACAGGGTGCACTATGGCTACACCTTC. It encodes CASSSDRVHYGYTF.

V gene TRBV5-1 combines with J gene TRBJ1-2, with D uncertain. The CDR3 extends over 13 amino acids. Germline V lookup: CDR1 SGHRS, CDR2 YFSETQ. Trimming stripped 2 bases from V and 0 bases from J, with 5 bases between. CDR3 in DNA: TGCGCCAGCAGCTTCGACACTAACTATGGCTACACCTTC. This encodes CASSFDTNYGYTF.

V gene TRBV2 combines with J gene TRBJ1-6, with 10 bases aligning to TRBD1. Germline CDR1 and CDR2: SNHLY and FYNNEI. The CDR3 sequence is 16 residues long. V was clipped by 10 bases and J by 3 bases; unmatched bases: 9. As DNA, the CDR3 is TGTGCCATCCGGGACAGGGGATGGGGCTATAATTCACCCCTCCACTTT. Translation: CAIRDRGWGYNSPLHF.

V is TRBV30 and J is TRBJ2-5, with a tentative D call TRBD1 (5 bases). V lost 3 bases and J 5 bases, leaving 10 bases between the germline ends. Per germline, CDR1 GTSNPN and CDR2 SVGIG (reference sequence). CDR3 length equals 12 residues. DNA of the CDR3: TGTGCCTGGAGCCGGACAATGGAGACCCAGTACTTC. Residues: CAWSRTMETQYF.

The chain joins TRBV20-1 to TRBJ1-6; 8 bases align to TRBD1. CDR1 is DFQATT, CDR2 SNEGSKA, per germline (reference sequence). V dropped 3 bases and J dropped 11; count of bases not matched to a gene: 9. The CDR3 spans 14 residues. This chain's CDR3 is CSASDTGGSAPLHF. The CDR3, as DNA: TGCAGTGCTAGTGATACAGGGGGTAGCGCACCCCTCCACTTT.

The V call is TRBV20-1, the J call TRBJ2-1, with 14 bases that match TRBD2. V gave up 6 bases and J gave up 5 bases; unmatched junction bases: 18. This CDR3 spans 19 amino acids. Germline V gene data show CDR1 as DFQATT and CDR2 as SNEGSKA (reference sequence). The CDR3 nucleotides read TGCAGTGCGAGTGGCGGGGGGACTAGCGGGAGATCGGCCAACAATGAGCAGTTCTTC. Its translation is CSASGGGTSGRSANNEQFF.

CDR3 residues: CASTIGGQGSGELFF. DNA of the CDR3: TGTGCCAGTACCATCGGGGGACAGGGGAGCGGGGAGCTGTTTTTT. The genes are TRBV19 and TRBJ2-2; 10 bases are shared with TRBD1. There are 15 residues in the CDR3. Trimming at V came to 7 bases and at J to 7 bases, leaving 9 bases not matched to a gene. Germline CDR1 is LNHDA and CDR2 is SQIVND (reference sequence).

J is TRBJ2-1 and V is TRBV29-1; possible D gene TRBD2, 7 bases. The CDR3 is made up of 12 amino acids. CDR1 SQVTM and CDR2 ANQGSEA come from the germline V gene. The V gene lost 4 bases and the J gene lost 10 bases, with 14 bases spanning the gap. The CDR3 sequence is CSVVPGGREQFF. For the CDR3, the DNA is TGCAGCGTTGTACCGGGGGGCAGAGAGCAGTTCTTC.